The clone carrying this T cell receptor (beta chain) turned up a few times. Its matching antigen is unknown. The data were obtained in a study of T cells after yellow fever vaccination. Whole-study context: SMART-Seq v4 Ultra Low Input prepared the low-cell-number fractions. The study, taken as a whole, reports: Post-booster repertoires contained most primary-vaccination clones again (roughly 96% CD4, around 88% CD8).

This CDR3 has 15 amino acids. Unmatched junction bases numbered 13, after V lost 6 bases and J lost 8 bases. Generation of TCR cDNA used 5'RACE template switching (which added a universal primer site and UMIs). MiXCR, run by TCRdb on the 5' RACE reads, gives a single entry per CDR3 protein. The data contain approximately 550,000 distinct CDR3 sequences, under 25% of them singletons. The receptor was derived from a man under 40 who received the YFV17D yellow fever vaccine. The rearrangement links TRBV12-3 or TRBV12-4 to TRBJ2-1; TRBD2 aligns across 7 bases. Sequencing was performed on PBMCs, taken 15 days after the yellow fever booster vaccination. CDR3 sequence (DNA): TGTGCCAGCAGCAATCCACGGGAGGATGGCGATGAGCAGTTCTTC. Translation: CASSNPREDGDEQFF.